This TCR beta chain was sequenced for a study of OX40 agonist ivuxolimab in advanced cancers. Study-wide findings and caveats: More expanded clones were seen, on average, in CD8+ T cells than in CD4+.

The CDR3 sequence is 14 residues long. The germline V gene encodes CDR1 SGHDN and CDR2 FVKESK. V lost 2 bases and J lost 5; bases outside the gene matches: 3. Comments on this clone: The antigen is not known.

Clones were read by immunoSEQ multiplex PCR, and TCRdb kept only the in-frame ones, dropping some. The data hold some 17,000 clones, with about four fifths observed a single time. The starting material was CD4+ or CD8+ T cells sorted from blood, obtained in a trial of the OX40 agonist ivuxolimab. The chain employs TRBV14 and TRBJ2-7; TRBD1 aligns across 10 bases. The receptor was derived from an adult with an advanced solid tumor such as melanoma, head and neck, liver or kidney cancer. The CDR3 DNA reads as TGTGCCAGCAGCCAACGGGACAGGGGTAACGAGCAGTACTTC. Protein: CASSQRDRGNEQYF.